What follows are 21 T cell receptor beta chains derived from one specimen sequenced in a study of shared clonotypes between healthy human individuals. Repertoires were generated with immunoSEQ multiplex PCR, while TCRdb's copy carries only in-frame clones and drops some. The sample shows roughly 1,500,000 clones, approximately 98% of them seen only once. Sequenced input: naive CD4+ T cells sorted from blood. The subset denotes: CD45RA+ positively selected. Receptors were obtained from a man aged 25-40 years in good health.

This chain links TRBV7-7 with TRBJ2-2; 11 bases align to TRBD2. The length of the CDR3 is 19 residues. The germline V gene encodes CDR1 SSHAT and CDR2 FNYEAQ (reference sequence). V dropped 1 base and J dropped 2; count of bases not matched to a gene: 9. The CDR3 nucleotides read TGTGCCAGCAGCTTAGGCCCGACTAGCGGGATTATCAACACCGGGGAGCTGTTTTTT. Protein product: CASSLGPTSGIINTGELFF. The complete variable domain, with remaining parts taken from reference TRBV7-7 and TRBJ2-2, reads GAGVSQSPRYKVTKRGQDVTLRCDPISSHATLYWYQQALGQGPEFLTYFNYEAQPDKSGLPSDRFSAERPEGSISTLTIQRTEQRDSAMYRCASSLGPTSGIINTGELFFGEGSRLTVL.

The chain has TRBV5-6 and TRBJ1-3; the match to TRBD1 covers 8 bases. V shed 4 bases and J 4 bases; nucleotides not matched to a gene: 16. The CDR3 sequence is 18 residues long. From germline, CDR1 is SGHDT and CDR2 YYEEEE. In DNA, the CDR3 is TGTGCCAGCAGCCTGCTTGGGACAGGACAAAGAGGGGGAAACACCATATATTTT. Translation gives CASSLLGTGQRGGNTIYF.

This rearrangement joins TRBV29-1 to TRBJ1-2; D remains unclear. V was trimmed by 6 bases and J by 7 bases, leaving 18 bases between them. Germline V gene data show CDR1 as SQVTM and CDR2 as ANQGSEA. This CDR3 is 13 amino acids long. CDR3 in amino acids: CSVIEVRAIGYTF. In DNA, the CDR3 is TGCAGCGTAATCGAGGTGAGAGCTATTGGCTACACCTTC.

CDR3 sequence reads: CASSSTTGSGNTIYF. The CDR3 DNA is TGTGCCAGCAGCTCAACGACGGGCTCTGGAAACACCATATATTTT. V gene TRBV11-2 combines with J gene TRBJ1-3, with D hard to call. Germline V CDR1 and CDR2: SGHAT, FQNNGV. The CDR3 runs to 15 residues. V lost 4 bases and J 0 bases, leaving 10 bases between the germline ends.

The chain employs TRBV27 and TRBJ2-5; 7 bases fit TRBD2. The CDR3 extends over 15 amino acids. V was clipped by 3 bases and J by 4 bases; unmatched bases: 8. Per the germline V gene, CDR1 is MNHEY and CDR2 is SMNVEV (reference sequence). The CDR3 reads CASSFSRGVSETQYF. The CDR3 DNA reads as TGTGCCAGCAGTTTCAGTCGGGGGGTATCAGAGACCCAGTACTTC.

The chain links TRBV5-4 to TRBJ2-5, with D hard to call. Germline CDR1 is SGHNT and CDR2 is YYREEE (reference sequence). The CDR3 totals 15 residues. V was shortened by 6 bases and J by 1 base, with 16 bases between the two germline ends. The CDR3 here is CASKDLGFRQETQYF. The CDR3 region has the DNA TGTGCCAGCAAAGACCTTGGTTTTCGCCAAGAGACCCAGTACTTC. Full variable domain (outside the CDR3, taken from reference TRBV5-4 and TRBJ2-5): ETGVTQSPTHLIKTRGQQVTLRCSSQSGHNTVSWYQQALGQGPQFIFQYYREEENGRGNFPPRFSGLQFPNYSSELNVNALELDDSALYLCASKDLGFRQETQYFGPGTRLLVL.

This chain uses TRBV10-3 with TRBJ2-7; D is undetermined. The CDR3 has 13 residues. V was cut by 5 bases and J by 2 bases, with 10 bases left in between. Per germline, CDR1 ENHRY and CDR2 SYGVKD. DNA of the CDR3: TGTGCCATCAGTTCCGCCGGAACCTACGAGCAGTACTTC. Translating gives CAISSAGTYEQYF.

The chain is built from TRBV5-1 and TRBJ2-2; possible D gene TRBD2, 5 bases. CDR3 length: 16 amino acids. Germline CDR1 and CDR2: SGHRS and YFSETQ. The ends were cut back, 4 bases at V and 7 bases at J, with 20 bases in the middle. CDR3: CASSIGLDVGSGELFF. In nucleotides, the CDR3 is TGCGCCAGCAGCATAGGACTCGATGTGGGGAGCGGGGAGCTGTTTTTT.

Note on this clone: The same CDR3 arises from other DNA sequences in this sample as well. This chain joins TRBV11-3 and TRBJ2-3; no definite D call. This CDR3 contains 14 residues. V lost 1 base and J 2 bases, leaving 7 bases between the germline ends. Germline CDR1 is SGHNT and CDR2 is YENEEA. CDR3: CASSLGPNTDTQYF. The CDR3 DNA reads TGTGCCAGCAGCTTAGGCCCAAACACAGATACGCAGTATTTT.

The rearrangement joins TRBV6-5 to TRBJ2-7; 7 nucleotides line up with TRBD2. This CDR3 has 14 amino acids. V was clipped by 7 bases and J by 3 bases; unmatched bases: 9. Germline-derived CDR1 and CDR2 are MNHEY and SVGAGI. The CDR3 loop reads CASKEASGNYEQYF. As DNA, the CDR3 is TGTGCCAGCAAAGAGGCTAGCGGAAACTACGAGCAGTACTTC.

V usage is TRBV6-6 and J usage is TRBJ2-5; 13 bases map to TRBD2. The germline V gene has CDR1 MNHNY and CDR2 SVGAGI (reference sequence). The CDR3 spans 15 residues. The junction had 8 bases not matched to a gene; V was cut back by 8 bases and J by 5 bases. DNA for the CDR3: TGTGCCAGCCTGGGGACTAGCGGGGCACAGGAGACCCAGTACTTC. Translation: CASLGTSGAQETQYF.

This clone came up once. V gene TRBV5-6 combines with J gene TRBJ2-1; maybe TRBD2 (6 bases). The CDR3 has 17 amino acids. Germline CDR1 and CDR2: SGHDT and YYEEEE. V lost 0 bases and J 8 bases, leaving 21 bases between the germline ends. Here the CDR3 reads CASSLVGQYGGHDEQFF. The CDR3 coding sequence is TGTGCCAGCAGCTTGGTTGGTCAGTATGGAGGGCACGATGAGCAGTTCTTC.

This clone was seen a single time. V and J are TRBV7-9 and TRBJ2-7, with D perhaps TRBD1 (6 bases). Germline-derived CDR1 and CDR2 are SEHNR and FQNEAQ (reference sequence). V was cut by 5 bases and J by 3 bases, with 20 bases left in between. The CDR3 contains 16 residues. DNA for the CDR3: TGTGCCAGCAGCCACGGCATCTACAGGGAGCTCTACGAGCAGTACTTC. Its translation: CASSHGIYRELYEQYF. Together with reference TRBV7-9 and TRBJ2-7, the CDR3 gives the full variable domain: DTGVSQNPRHKITKRGQNVTFRCDPISEHNRLYWYRQTLGQGPEFLTYFQNEAQLEKSRLLSDRFSAERPKGSFSTLEIQRTEQGDSAMYLCASSHGIYRELYEQYFGPGTRLTVT.

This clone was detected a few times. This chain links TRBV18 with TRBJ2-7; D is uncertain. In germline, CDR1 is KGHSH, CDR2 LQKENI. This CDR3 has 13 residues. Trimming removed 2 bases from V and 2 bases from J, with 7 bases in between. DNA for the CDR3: TGTGCCAGCTCACCAGCGACGGCCTACGAGCAGTACTTC. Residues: CASSPATAYEQYF. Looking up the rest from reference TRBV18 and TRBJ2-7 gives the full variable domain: NAGVMQNPRHLVRRRGQEARLRCSPMKGHSHVYWYRQLPEEGLKFMVYLQKENIIDESGMPKERFSAEFPKEGPSILRIQQVVRGDSAAYFCASSPATAYEQYFGPGTRLTVT.

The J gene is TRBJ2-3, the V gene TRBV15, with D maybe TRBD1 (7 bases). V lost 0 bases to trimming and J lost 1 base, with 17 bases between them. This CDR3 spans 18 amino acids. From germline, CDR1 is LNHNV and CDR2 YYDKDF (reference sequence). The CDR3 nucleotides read TGTGCCACCAGCAGAGATTTGGCGGGACAGCTACGCACAGATACGCAGTATTTT. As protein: CATSRDLAGQLRTDTQYF.

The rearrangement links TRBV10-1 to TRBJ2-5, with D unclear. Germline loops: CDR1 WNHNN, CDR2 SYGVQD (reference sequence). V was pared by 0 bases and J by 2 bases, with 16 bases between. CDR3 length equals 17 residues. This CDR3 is CASSESYGRGEQETQYF. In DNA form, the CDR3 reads TGCGCCAGCAGTGAGTCGTATGGGCGTGGGGAACAAGAGACCCAGTACTTC.

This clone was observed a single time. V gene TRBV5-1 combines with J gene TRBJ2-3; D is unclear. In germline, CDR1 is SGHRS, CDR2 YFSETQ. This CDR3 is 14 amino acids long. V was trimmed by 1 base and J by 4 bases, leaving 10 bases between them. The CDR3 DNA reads TGCGCCAGCAGCTTGTTAACGAACGCAGATACGCAGTATTTT. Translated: CASSLLTNADTQYF.

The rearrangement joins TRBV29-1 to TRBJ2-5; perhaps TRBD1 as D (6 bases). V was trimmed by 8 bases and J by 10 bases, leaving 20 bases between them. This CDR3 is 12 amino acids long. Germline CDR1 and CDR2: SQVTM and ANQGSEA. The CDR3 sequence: CSYKQGTTSQYF. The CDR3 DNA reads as TGCAGCTACAAACAAGGGACAACAAGCCAGTACTTC.

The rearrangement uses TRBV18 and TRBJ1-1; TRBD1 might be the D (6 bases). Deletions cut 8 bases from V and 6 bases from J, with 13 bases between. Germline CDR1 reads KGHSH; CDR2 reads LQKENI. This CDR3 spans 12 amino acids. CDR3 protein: CASTDRTAEAFF. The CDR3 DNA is TGTGCCAGCACTGATAGGACAGCTGAAGCTTTCTTT.

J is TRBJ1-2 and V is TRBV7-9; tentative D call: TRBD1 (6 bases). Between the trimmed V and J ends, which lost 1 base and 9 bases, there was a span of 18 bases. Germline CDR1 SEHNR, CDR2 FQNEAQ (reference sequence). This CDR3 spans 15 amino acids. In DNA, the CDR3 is TGTGCCAGCAGCTTAGGAGGGGACACAGGGTCGCGCTACACCTTC. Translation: CASSLGGDTGSRYTF.

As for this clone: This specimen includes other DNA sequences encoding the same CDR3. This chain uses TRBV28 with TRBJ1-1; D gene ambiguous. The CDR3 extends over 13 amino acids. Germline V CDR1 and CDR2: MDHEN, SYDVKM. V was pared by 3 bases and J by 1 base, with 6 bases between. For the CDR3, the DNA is TGTGCCAGCAGTTTCGGCGGGAACACTGAAGCTTTCTTT. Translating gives CASSFGGNTEAFF.